This TCR beta chain was documented in a study of CXCR3-negative and CXCR3-positive naive CD8 T cells. Findings and caveats of the study: Compared with CXCR3-negative naive cells, CXCR3-positive naive cells showed more hydrophobic TRB CDR3s.

The length of the CDR3 is 15 residues. Germline assignment: CDR1 SNHLY and CDR2 FYNNEI. Investigators sorted each CD8+ T cell subset in triplicate, taking around 290,000 cells each time. Details on this clonotype: What it binds is unknown.

UMI-labeled 5' RACE yielded the TRB cDNA libraries. TCRdb re-analyzed the 5' RACE reads; it lists each CDR3 protein once, without DNA. Here the sample table reports tens of thousands of distinct CDR3 sequences. The chain joins TRBV2 to TRBJ2-1; with no DNA, the TCRdb D assignment of TRBD2 cannot be verified. The origin of this receptor is a human donor in good health. Some clones in this sample may be carry-over from other donors' samples. Sequenced material: naive CXCR3+ CD8+ T cells from blood. Subset given: CD45RO-CCR7+CD27+CD95- naive CD8+ T cells expressing CXCR3 (TNR3+). CDR3 sequence reads: CASSISGSSGNEQFF. The variable domain in full, with the rest retrieved from reference TRBV2 and TRBJ2-1, is EPEVTQTPSHQVTQMGQEVILRCVPISNHLYFYWYRQILGQKVEFLVSFYNNEISEKSEIFDDQFSVERPDGSNFTLKIRSTKLEDSAMYFCASSISGSSGNEQFFGPGTRLTVL.